This is a list of T cell receptor beta chains from one sample in a study of vaccination and CD4 T cells after COVID-19. TCRdb reanalysed the PCR reads using MiXCR and keeps one entry per CDR3 protein. The table includes roughly 15,000 distinct CDR3 sequences, roughly 60% detected once. No cognate antigen is known for these TCRs. This specimen consisted of CD4+ T cells from blood, cultured in vitro, obtained after SARS-CoV-2 vaccination. The receptors stem from a human donor who had recovered from COVID-19. Each CDR3 is given with its conserved first and last residue.

J gene: TRBJ1-5; V gene: TRBV6-4; CDR3 protein: CASSCAAGAGGSNQPQHF
J gene: TRBJ1-5; V gene: TRBV27; CDR3 protein: CASSPTGVYDQPQHF
J gene: TRBJ2-2; V gene: TRBV7-3; CDR3 protein: CASSPMGRALTGELFF
J gene: TRBJ1-2; V gene: TRBV21-1; CDR3 protein: CASRTQRGGERSANYGYTF
J gene: TRBJ1-2; V gene: TRBV19; CDR3 protein: CASSRDRQGRGYTF
J gene: TRBJ1-2; V gene: TRBV6-1; CDR3 protein: CASSEVTGNYGYTF
J gene: TRBJ1-3; V gene: TRBV6-2/TRBV6-3; CDR3 protein: CASSSRQSSGNTIYF
J gene: TRBJ1-1; V gene: TRBV7-9; CDR3 protein: CASSHRDINTEAFF
J gene: TRBJ2-5; V gene: TRBV24-1; CDR3 protein: CATSDSWTSRETQYF
J gene: TRBJ1-1; V gene: TRBV15; CDR3 protein: CATSTGQGERTEAFF
J gene: TRBJ1-1; V gene: TRBV7-9; CDR3 protein: CASSVLGSMNTEAFF
J gene: TRBJ2-2; V gene: TRBV6-2/TRBV6-3; CDR3 protein: CASKGGDIGGELFF
J gene: TRBJ1-1; V gene: TRBV4-2; CDR3 protein: CASSQVGGPLGTEAFF
J gene: TRBJ2-2; V gene: TRBV20-1; CDR3 protein: CSARENRGGTGELFF
J gene: TRBJ1-6; V gene: TRBV6-5; CDR3 protein: CASSYSNRGSNNSPLHF
J gene: TRBJ1-1; V gene: TRBV7-3; CDR3 protein: CASSLRGGGVTEAFF
J gene: TRBJ2-1; V gene: TRBV7-3; CDR3 protein: CASSSREKQGDEQFF